This TCR beta chain was identified during a study of cytomegalovirus exposure and HLA in healthy donors. Across the study: In an early release, HLA-typed donors contributed 75 million to 85 million unique TCR sequences. Study-level results: A later look showed TCR association rates differing by HLA locus, highest for DRB1 and lowest for HLA-C.

The PCR ran on 60 Vbeta and 13 Jbeta primers. Sequencing used immunoSEQ multiplex PCR; TCRdb keeps in-frame clones, though not all of them. Recorded here are tens of thousands of clones; the top ten clones represent around 2.5%. Concerning this clone itself: The antigen remains unidentified.

In germline, CDR1 is SNHLY, CDR2 FYNNEI. The ends were cut back, 2 bases at V and 5 bases at J, with 9 bases in the middle. The CDR3 length is 13 residues. The sequenced sample was PBMCs. The genes are TRBV2 and TRBJ2-5; D ambiguous. The TCR sequence derives from a man aged 35 to 55 in good health and CMV-seronegative. The CDR3 is CASSEMYLETQYF. In nucleotides, the CDR3 is TGTGCCAGCAGTGAAATGTATCTGGAGACCCAGTACTTC.